A selection of T cell receptor beta chains follows, all from one sample in a study of PD-L1 blockade in urothelial cancer. TCRdb's copy holds only in-frame clones and misses some; the assay was immunoSEQ multiplex PCR. The data show tens of thousands of clones, roughly 88% seen once. This sample comprised PBMCs, obtained around atezolizumab (anti-PD-L1) treatment. These receptors came from a man in his fifties with urothelial cancer. Both conserved end residues are part of each CDR3. The D gene is left open where the match is weak. Where a row states a size, it is once, few, many or the class of an expanded clone; other rows omit it.

>TRBJ2-7|TRBV28|.|.
CASSSTTGYRDNAYEQYF
TGTGCCAGCAGTTCTACTACAGGGTACCGAGACAACGCCTACGAGCAGTACTTC
>TRBJ2-5|TRBV28|.|.
CASSRSSGFQETQYF
TGTGCCAGCTCGAGGAGTAGCGGTTTTCAAGAGACCCAGTACTTC
>TRBJ2-7|TRBV7-2|.|.
CASSLVIEGVPEQYF
TGTGCCAGCAGCTTAGTTATTGAGGGAGTGCCCGAGCAGTACTTC
>TRBJ1-3|TRBV27|TRBD1|.
CASSTNRGAGSGNTIYF
TGTGCCAGCAGTACTAACAGGGGAGCCGGATCTGGAAACACCATATATTTT
>TRBJ2-3|TRBV6-1|TRBD2|.
CASSATSGTTTDTQYF
TGTGCCAGCAGTGCGACTAGCGGGACCACCACAGATACGCAGTATTTT
>TRBJ1-1|TRBV2|.|.
CASTREGGRGTEAFF
TGTGCCAGCACCCGGGAGGGGGGTAGGGGGACTGAAGCTTTCTTT
>TRBJ1-1|TRBV5-6|.|few
CASSPWGTGTEAFF
TGTGCCAGCAGCCCCTGGGGAACGGGAACTGAAGCTTTCTTT
>TRBJ1-5|TRBV21-1|.|.
CASSKDRQGKGNQPQHF
TGTGCCAGCAGCAAAGACCGACAGGGTAAAGGCAATCAGCCCCAGCATTTT
>TRBJ2-2|TRBV25-1|TRBD2|.
CASSEETSGGAGTGELFF
TGTGCCAGCAGTGAAGAAACTAGCGGGGGGGCGGGCACCGGGGAGCTGTTTTTT
>TRBJ1-6|TRBV6-1|TRBD1|.
CASSGRDRGLSNSPLHF
TGTGCCAGCAGTGGCCGGGACAGGGGGCTTAGTAATTCACCCCTCCACTTT
>TRBJ2-5|TRBV4-2|TRBD2|.
CASGQVTGLAGVRGTQYF
TGTGCCAGCGGCCAAGTTACGGGGCTAGCGGGGGTTCGTGGGACCCAGTACTTC
>TRBJ2-2|TRBV9|.|.
CASTRGSTGELFF
TGTGCCAGCACCCGGGGGTCCACCGGGGAGCTGTTTTTT
>TRBJ2-6|TRBV6-5|.|.
CASSLGHSGANVLTF
TGTGCCAGCAGTTTAGGACACTCTGGGGCCAACGTCCTGACTTTC
>TRBJ2-3|TRBV4-1|TRBD2|many
CASSQGLAGIADTQYF
TGCGCCAGCAGCCAAGGACTAGCGGGGATTGCAGATACGCAGTATTTT
>TRBJ2-7|TRBV18|.|.
CASSPSQLAYEQYF
TGTGCCAGCTCACCGTCCCAGCTAGCCTACGAGCAGTACTTC
>TRBJ1-4|TRBV9|.|.
CASSVIISGSRARGEKLFF
TGTGCCAGCAGCGTAATCATTTCTGGGTCGCGGGCTCGAGGTGAAAAACTGTTTTTT
>TRBJ2-7|TRBV4-1|.|.
CASSQGASVHTYEQYF
TGCGCCAGCAGCCAAGGCGCTAGCGTACATACCTACGAGCAGTACTTC
>TRBJ2-1|TRBV5-6|TRBD2|.
CASSTSGRVYNEQFF
TGTGCCAGCAGTACTTCCGGGAGGGTTTACAATGAGCAGTTCTTC
>TRBJ1-1|TRBV30|.|.
CAWRLGREAFF
TGTGCCTGGAGACTGGGGCGTGAAGCTTTCTTT
>TRBJ1-1|TRBV10-1|TRBD1|.
CASSRDSPTEAFF
TGCGCCAGCAGTCGGGACAGTCCCACTGAAGCTTTCTTT
>TRBJ2-3|TRBV12-5|TRBD2|.
CASGLVRSGTIDADTQYF
TGTGCTAGTGGTTTGGTACGGAGCGGGACCATCGACGCAGATACGCAGTATTTT
>TRBJ2-7|TRBV19|.|.
CAQGAQRVPLGEQYF
TGTGCACAAGGCGCCCAGCGGGTCCCCCTAGGCGAGCAGTACTTC
>TRBJ2-2|TRBV5-1|TRBD1|.
CASRSGTGNTGELFF
TGCGCCAGCAGATCCGGGACAGGGAACACCGGGGAGCTGTTTTTT
>TRBJ1-2|TRBV5-1|.|.
CASSLAGGDYGYTF
TGCGCCAGCAGCTTGGCCGGGGGGGACTATGGCTACACCTTC
>TRBJ2-1|TRBV27|TRBD2|.
CASSLRGARYNEQFF
TGTGCCAGCAGTTTGCGGGGGGCACGATACAATGAGCAGTTCTTC
>TRBJ2-7|TRBV7-3|.|.
CASSPSYSSEQYF
TGTGCCAGCAGCCCATCTTACTCGAGCGAGCAGTACTTC
>TRBJ2-7|TRBV19|TRBD2|.
CASRPGLAGDDEQYF
TGTGCCAGTAGGCCGGGACTAGCGGGAGACGACGAGCAGTACTTC
>TRBJ2-7|TRBV6-1|TRBD1|.
CASSDRQGGEQYF
TGTGCCAGCAGTGACCGACAGGGCGGTGAGCAGTACTTC
>TRBJ2-1|TRBV29-1|.|.
CSVDTGYNEQFF
TGCAGCGTGGACACAGGATACAATGAGCAGTTCTTC
>TRBJ2-3|TRBV4-1|TRBD1|few
CASSQGYPGQGVRPDTQYF
TGCGCCAGCAGCCAGGGCTACCCGGGACAGGGGGTTCGCCCAGATACGCAGTATTTT
>TRBJ1-5|TRBV18|.|few
CASSAYSNQPQHF
TGTGCCAGCTCAGCCTATAGCAATCAGCCCCAGCATTTT
>TRBJ1-4|TRBV5-4|TRBD1|.
CASSSDRGPPNEKLFF
TGTGCCAGCAGCTCAGACAGGGGCCCTCCTAATGAAAAACTGTTTTTT
>TRBJ1-3|TRBV7-2|TRBD1|.
CASSLEGARGNTIYF
TGTGCCAGCAGCTTAGAGGGGGCAAGAGGAAACACCATATATTTT
>TRBJ2-1|TRBV6-6|.|.
CASSSHGGFYNEQFF
TGTGCCAGCAGTTCCCATGGCGGGTTCTACAATGAGCAGTTCTTC
>TRBJ2-5|TRBV2|TRBD2|.
CASSGTSGVQTQYF
TGTGCCAGCAGCGGAACTAGCGGGGTGCAGACCCAGTACTTC